This T cell receptor beta chain appears in the sequencing data of a study of glioma-infiltrating T cells. Overall study results and limits: Tissue-blood divergence was below expectation in non-neoplastic patients, above in gliomas. Only very few CDR3 sequences appeared in both tissue and blood.

As concerns this clonotype: The antigen is not known.

Amplification of TCR alpha and beta CDR3 regions from RNA used iRepertoire nested multiplex PCR. Each CDR3 protein gets one entry after TCRdb re-called the multiplex PCR reads with MiXCR. The data show 100,000 to 150,000 distinct CDR3 sequences, about 22% seen once. Germline V lookup: CDR1 MGHRA, CDR2 YSYEKL. The CDR3 loop spans 14 amino acids. Deletions cut 4 bases from V and 1 base from J, with 10 bases between. The receptor was derived from a human donor with low-grade glioma or glioblastoma, undergoing nonglioma brain surgery, or in good health (not recorded which). The sequencing input was glioma tissue, nonneoplastic brain tissue, or PBMCs (not recorded which). The gene calls are TRBV4-1 and TRBJ1-1, with D possibly being TRBD1 (5 bases). CDR3 sequence reads: CASSLGQQNTEAFF. For the CDR3, the DNA is TGCGCCAGCAGCCTCGGACAACAGAACACTGAAGCTTTCTTT.